The sequence of this TCR beta chain was determined in a study of cytomegalovirus exposure and HLA in healthy donors (TCRdb year 2017). Background on the whole study: According to an earlier analysis of a few hundred of the donors, about 179 million T cells yielded roughly 110 million unique TCR beta sequences and 276 Gb of sequence data. Roughly 300 gigabases of sequencing data and tens of millions of unique TCR sequences were included in an early release covering under 650 HLA-typed donors. Of the roughly 390 genotyped donors, around 81% fell in the genetic ancestry cluster associated with self-reported Caucasian donors. The study aimed to test whether cataloging public T cell receptors could reveal signatures of past pathogen exposure. Using immunosequencing, the study profiled T cell repertoires from roughly 650 subjects and related those repertoires to cytomegalovirus serostatus. In addition to the first cohort of about 650 subjects, a separate validation cohort of 120 different subjects was used. The study combined high-throughput TCR immunosequencing, statistical association of individual TCRs with disease status, and machine learning to predict cytomegalovirus infection status. To study patterns of TCR occurrence, a later analysis re-analyzed previously published TCR beta repertoires from 500 to 850 donors and added high-resolution HLA genotyping. Rather than using new phenotypic data, the later analysis identified candidate immune exposures from TCR beta sequences and from how often those sequences occurred across donors. In an earlier analysis of 587 of the donors, high-throughput TCR beta sequencing was used to judge whether each TCR beta V gene segment behaved as functional or pseudogenic. Alongside the repertoire data, information on donor age, sex, ethnicity and CMV serostatus was compiled. Genome-wide SNP genotypes for about 60% of the roughly 700 donors were used in a later genetic analysis, which treated that subset as a discovery cohort. All discovery cohort repertoires had been generated on a single sequencing platform. Both class I and class II loci were covered by HLA typing, at four-digit resolution. The number of donors typed differed by locus, with 629-630 for A, B, C, DRB1 and DQB1, approximately 500 for DQA1, 606 for DPA1, and over 400 for DPB1. Roughly 5 DR-DQ haplotypes were treated as single units for association and clustering because of strong linkage in the cohort. Across around 400 genotyped donors of the cohort, an average of 235,054 unique TCR beta nucleotide sequences per donor were sequenced, and around 20% of those sequences were non-productive.

The library was generated by the immunoSEQ multiplex PCR assay. The multiplex PCR relied on a mix of 60 forward primers for TCR Vbeta segments and 13 reverse primers for TCR Jbeta segments. Amplification of the CDR3 region of rearranged TCR beta genes was performed with a multiplex PCR assay on genomic DNA. On the Illumina HiSeq System, the amplified TCR beta libraries were sequenced as 87-base-pair reads. The authors' analysis ran thus. Across the 666 repertoires, a later analysis counted tens of millions of unique TCR beta chains, 8.5 million to 12 million of which were shared by at least two donors. To remove PCR and sequencing errors, raw reads were error-corrected and collapsed into unique sequences using a nearest-neighbor algorithm that merged closely related sequences. V, D and J gene segments were assigned by aligning CDR3 sequences to IMGT reference sequences. For a sequence to be retained, a match of at least six nucleotides to both a V gene segment and a J gene segment was required. A rearrangement was called productive if the CDR3 had no stop codons and remained in frame with V and J, and every other rearrangement was called non-productive. CDR3 was defined by IMGT convention, running from the second conserved V-encoded cysteine to the conserved J-encoded phenylalanine. Sequences without an unambiguous match to a single V gene segment were excluded from the earlier analysis of several hundred of the donors. An earlier analysis of around 600 of the donors classified V segments as functional when productive rearrangements were above 56.7% and as segregating when the standard deviation between donors was above 5%. A statistical classification framework was developed to diagnose cytomegalovirus status using the catalog of TCR beta chain sequences. A later analysis assigned V and J genes by comparing TCR nucleotide sequences with IMGT/GENE-DB human TR gene sequences. The TCRdist pipeline was used in a later analysis to assign CDR3 sequences and most-parsimonious VDJ recombination scenarios. In a later analysis, each TCR beta chain was defined by its CDR3 amino acid sequence together with its V-gene family, and reads lacking a unique V-gene family were excluded. As a way to deal with suspected cross-contamination and a sequencing artifact, a later analysis dropped more than 500 nucleotide sequences that were highly shared and had low generation probability. For each public chain, a later analysis derived a clonal expansion index from normalized ranks of inferred template counts within each repertoire. In a later analysis, generation probabilities were computed using a VDJ recombination model fitted to out-of-frame rearrangements, and the results were checked against IGoR. In a later analysis, hypergeometric tests were used to score TCR-TCR, TCR-HLA and TCR-CMV co-occurrence, with a repertoire-size bias correction applied to TCR pairs. False discovery rates were estimated in a later analysis by permuting HLA or CMV assignments 20 times. In a later analysis, co-occurring TCRs were grouped using DBSCAN, and TCRdist sequence similarity was added for clustering within HLA-allele-positive subsets. Co-occurrence clustering excluded repertoires with fewer than 30,000 or more than 120,000 public chains, plus five with anomalous nucleotide sharing. TCRdb re-hosts the immuneACCESS table, in-frame sequences only. Its copies lack some clones; in the studies checked, an unresolved V gene accounts for under half of them, and the cause for the rest is not known. That table gives V, J and clone size, and the DNA gave D and trimming. The sample table on file contains fewer than 50,000 clones. Over 7% of the sample lies in the top ten.

The CDR3 numbers 17 residues from cysteine through phenylalanine. Here the CDR3 DNA is all that survives: 51 bases in frame from base 1. The germline V end is reduced by 7 bases and the J end by 3 bases; junction bases left unmatched: 13. The germline V gene provides CDR1 MNHGY and CDR2 SAAAGT. General conclusions and limits of the study: A later genetic analysis associated a missense DCLRE1C variant with V-gene and J-gene trimming of TCR beta chains, and an independent cohort replicated the association. The only immune exposure information available for the cohort was CMV serostatus. In the study, around 150 TCR beta chains were listed as associated with cytomegalovirus. In a later analysis, HLA-associated TCR beta chains showed more clonal expansion and lower generation probabilities than non-associated chains that were equally common. According to the authors, the approach could potentially be generalized to other disease states and immunological phenotypes. In a later analysis, the rate of TCR association differed among HLA loci, with DRB1 alleles having the most associated TCRs and HLA-C alleles having the fewest. A cluster of highly shared sequence variants was judged likely to be a technical artifact of the sequencing pipeline. A further reported finding was that TCR beta sequences accurately predicted the HLA-A and HLA-B alleles for most subjects in the first cohort. Sequencing depth was assumed to be roughly uniform across donors in the presence/absence analyses, though that assumption may not hold. Across donors, most TCR sequences were observed very rarely, whereas some public TCRs were present in many individuals. Most CMV-associated TCR beta chains appeared to be HLA-restricted in a later analysis, and the HLA associations seemed to be driven largely by CMV exposure. In vitro tests confirmed that three of the cytomegalovirus-associated TCR beta chains recognize cytomegalovirus antigens. Correlated functional status among segregating V segments might be attributable to linkage disequilibrium, but an unknown experimental factor could not be ruled out. According to a later genetic analysis, donors in an Asian-associated ancestry cluster had fewer N-insertions in productive TCRs than the roughly 670-donor mean. Some IMGT-functional V segments, including TRBV6-2 and TRBV6-3, could not be distinguished by the 87-base-pair reads and were therefore excluded. About 15 rarely observed V segments, including chromosome 9 orphons, were excluded from the earlier analysis of several hundred of the donors because counts were too low. In an earlier analysis of some 540 of the donors, most TCR beta V segments appeared in productive rearrangements about 87% or about 30% of the time, broadly matching IMGT annotations. In a later analysis, several top co-occurrence clusters were reported to appear linked to parvovirus B19, influenza, CMV and Epstein-Barr virus. A later analysis associated 15,000 or so TCR beta sequences with specific HLA alleles at a false discovery rate of 0.05. In this cohort, only TCR beta chains were sequenced, and detectable features were limited by the absence of alpha or paired-chain data. Because some donors lacked HLA typing at each locus, the association tests relied only on the typed subset. The classifier was reported to diagnose cytomegalovirus status with high specificity and sensitivity in both the original cohort and the validation cohort. Assigning TCR associations to individual alleles was difficult when HLA alleles, especially DR and DQ, strongly co-occurred.

A remark on this clone: What this receptor recognizes is not known.

In total, approximately 700 healthy bone marrow donors made up the cohort. Cohort members were all nominally healthy when sampled, although unrecorded immune exposures were likely present. The donor tested CMV seronegative and was one of the 352 seronegative cohort members. A peripheral blood sample was collected from each donor, and TCR beta sequencing was performed on peripheral blood mononuclear cells. Genomic DNA was extracted from the blood cell samples with the Qiagen DNeasy Blood Extraction Kit. The origin of this receptor is a male donor in good health and CMV-seronegative. Sequenced material: PBMCs. The V and J segments used are TRBV6-8 and TRBJ2-2, with 8 bases aligning to TRBD1. The CDR3 region: CASNSLGQATYTGELFF. The nucleotides are TGTGCCAGCAACAGCCTGGGACAGGCAACTTACACCGGGGAGCTGTTTTTT.